The 27 T cell receptor beta chains listed next were all sequenced from one sample in a study of PD-1 blockade in mismatch repair-deficient tumors (dated by TCRdb to the late 2010s). The receptor library was made with the immunoSEQ multiplex PCR assay. TCRdb took this table from immuneACCESS and kept in-frame rearrangements with V and J called. Such tables lack part of the clones; where checked against another copy, unresolved V genes explain under half of the gap, and the rest is unexplained. The sample includes fewer than 50,000 clones, with 70% to 80% observed a single time. Under 25% of the sample lies in the top ten. Sequences were derived from peripheral blood, sampled 4 weeks after starting pembrolizumab. Receptors originate from an adult with mismatch repair-deficient cancer.

The V gene is TRBV7-9, the J gene TRBJ2-2; 7 positions match TRBD1. V gave up 5 bases and J gave up 0 bases; unmatched junction bases: 3. Germline loops: CDR1 SEHNR, CDR2 FQNEAQ (reference sequence). This CDR3 has 15 residues. CDR3 coding DNA: TGTGCCAGCAGCCGACAGGGTGCGAACACCGGGGAGCTGTTTTTT. Amino acids: CASSRQGANTGELFF.

This chain uses TRBV6-5 with TRBJ2-7; no definite D call. The germline CDR1 and CDR2 sequences are MNHEY and SVGAGI. V was shortened by 6 bases and J by 2 bases, with 14 bases between the two germline ends. CDR3 length equals 14 residues. The CDR3 nucleotides read TGTGCCAGCAGGCAGTTACAGTTTCCCTACGAGCAGTACTTC. It specifies CASRQLQFPYEQYF.

This clone was picked up a small number of times. The genes are TRBV28 and TRBJ1-2; TRBD1 is a possible D gene (5 bases). The V end was cut by 4 bases, the J end by 5 bases, with 8 bases between. Germline values: CDR1 MDHEN, CDR2 SYDVKM. This CDR3 has 12 amino acids. The CDR3 DNA reads TGTGCCAGCAGTTCAGGGTTTTATGGCTACACCTTC. Translated: CASSSGFYGYTF.

The chain links TRBV11-2 to TRBJ2-5, with 7 bases identical to TRBD1. The germline V gene has CDR1 SGHAT and CDR2 FQNNGV. The CDR3 covers 15 residues. V shed 2 bases and J 5 bases; nucleotides not matched to a gene: 8. CDR3 in amino acids: CASSLTGTAWETQYF. The CDR3 nucleotides are TGTGCCAGCAGCTTAACTGGGACAGCCTGGGAGACCCAGTACTTC.

The CDR3 bases are TGTGCCAGTAGACCAGGACTAGCGGGAGAGCACGAGCAGTACTTC. It translates to CASRPGLAGEHEQYF. The J gene is TRBJ2-7, the V gene TRBV19; TRBD2 matches at 13 bases. This CDR3 is 15 amino acids long. Germline lookup yields CDR1 LNHDA and CDR2 SQIVND (reference sequence). J gave up 5 bases and V 6 bases, and 7 bases lay outside the gene matches.

This clone showed up just a few times. This specimen includes other DNA sequences encoding the same CDR3. V usage is TRBV7-2 and J usage is TRBJ2-1, with D tentatively TRBD2 (5 bases). V was shortened by 2 bases and J by 2 bases, with 10 bases between the two germline ends. This CDR3 region has 15 residues. The V gene's germline CDR1 is SGHTA and CDR2 FQGNSA. The CDR3 loop is CASSLTSGTYNEQFF. The CDR3 DNA reads as TGTGCCAGCAGCTTAACCAGCGGTACCTACAATGAGCAGTTCTTC. Supplemented by reference TRBV7-2 and TRBJ2-1, the full variable domain reads GAGVSQSPSNKVTEKGKDVELRCDPISGHTALYWYRQSLGQGLEFLIYFQGNSAPDKSGLPSDRFSAERTGGSVSTLTIQRTQQEDSAVYLCASSLTSGTYNEQFFGPGTRLTVL.

The count of this clone is one. This chain uses TRBV6-4 with TRBJ2-7; 10 nucleotides match TRBD2. V trimming: 5 bases; J trimming: 0 bases; junction bases outside the gene matches: 7. The CDR3 loop spans 16 amino acids. Per the germline V gene, CDR1 is MRHNA and CDR2 is SNTAGT. The CDR3 here is CASSLQAGGASYEQYF. The CDR3 coding sequence is TGTGCCAGCAGTCTTCAAGCGGGAGGGGCCTCCTACGAGCAGTACTTC.

The genes are TRBV4-1 and TRBJ2-1; D is ambiguous. Trimming stripped 0 bases from V and 10 bases from J, with 10 bases between. This CDR3 is 13 amino acids long. Germline values: CDR1 MGHRA, CDR2 YSYEKL. CDR3 loop: CASSQDREEEQFF. The DNA for the CDR3 is TGCGCCAGCAGCCAAGATCGAGAGGAAGAGCAGTTCTTC.

The CDR3 bases are TGTGCCAGCGCTCCCGGGACAGTTTGTAAGGCCAACGTCCTGACTTTC. It encodes CASAPGTVCKANVLTF. The chain links TRBV21-1 to TRBJ2-6; TRBD1 reflects the table's D call only, with no check against the DNA. TRBV21-1 is reported as a pseudogene. The CDR3 is 16 residues long.

In this sample, this clone turned up once. The gene calls are TRBV11-3 and TRBJ2-6; TRBD1 or TRBD2 may be the D gene (5 bases each). The V gene lost 4 bases and the J gene lost 0 bases, with 10 bases spanning the gap. The CDR3 is made up of 16 amino acids. In germline, CDR1 is SGHNT, CDR2 YENEEA. CDR3 DNA: TGTGCCAGCAGCTCGGGACGCGACTCTGGGGCCAACGTCCTGACTTTC. This encodes CASSSGRDSGANVLTF.

This chain connects TRBV5-4 to TRBJ2-1; D tentatively reads TRBD1 or TRBD2 (5 bases each). The CDR3 is made up of 14 amino acids. Germline CDR1 and CDR2: SGHNT and YYREEE (reference sequence). Trimming pared 0 bases from V and 6 bases from J, leaving 10 bases between. CDR3: CASSLGDPGNEQFF. As DNA, the CDR3 is TGTGCCAGCAGCTTGGGGGACCCGGGCAATGAGCAGTTCTTC.

The chain joins TRBV6-1 to TRBJ2-1; the match to TRBD2 covers 12 bases. The CDR3 consists of 15 residues. V lost 2 bases and J lost 4; bases outside the gene matches: 0. The germline V gene encodes CDR1 MNHNS and CDR2 SASEGT. The CDR3 DNA reads TGTGCCAGCAGTGAACTAGCGGGAGGGTACAATGAGCAGTTCTTC. It is translated as CASSELAGGYNEQFF.

This chain uses TRBV18 with TRBJ2-2; D ambiguous. Looked up from germline, CDR1 is KGHSH and CDR2 is LQKENI. The ends were cut back, 1 base at V and 1 base at J, with 4 bases in the middle. The length of the CDR3 is 14 residues. CDR3 bases: TGTGCCAGCTCACCACGTGGGAACACCGGGGAGCTGTTTTTT. It encodes CASSPRGNTGELFF.

V gene TRBV5-1 combines with J gene TRBJ2-5, with D possibly being TRBD2 (5 bases). The CDR3 runs 14 residues. V was shortened by 0 bases and J by 2 bases, with 8 bases between the two germline ends. CDR1 and CDR2 (germline): SGHRS, YFSETQ. In DNA form, the CDR3 reads TGCGCCAGCAGCTTGGGGTCGGGGCAAGAGACCCAGTACTTC. It encodes CASSLGSGQETQYF.

This chain connects TRBV4-3 to TRBJ1-2, with D hard to call. The V gene lost 1 base and the J gene lost 5 bases, with 23 bases spanning the gap. Germline values: CDR1 LGHNA, CDR2 YSLEER. This CDR3 is built from 18 residues. The CDR3: CASSQVDGRPEGPYGYTF. The CDR3, as DNA: TGCGCCAGCAGCCAAGTTGATGGTCGTCCCGAAGGTCCTTATGGCTACACCTTC.

The genes are TRBV15 and TRBJ2-5; 7 nucleotides line up with TRBD1. The CDR3 is 14 residues long. The V gene's germline CDR1 is LNHNV and CDR2 YYDKDF (reference sequence). With V trimmed by 2 bases and J by 3 bases, 3 bases remained unmatched. CDR3 in DNA: TGTGCCACCAGCAGATCCGGGACAGAAGAGACCCAGTACTTC. Protein sequence: CATSRSGTEETQYF.

The chain is built from TRBV11-2 and TRBJ2-7; D could derive from TRBD1 or TRBD2 (6 bases each). Per germline, CDR1 SGHAT and CDR2 FQNNGV. This CDR3 comprises 18 residues. V lost 2 bases and J lost 0, with 20 bases in between. The CDR3 region is CASSLTVTSGAYSYEQYF. Here the CDR3 DNA reads TGTGCCAGCAGCTTAACCGTAACGTCGGGGGCCTACTCCTACGAGCAGTACTTC. The whole variable domain, filled in from reference TRBV11-2 and TRBJ2-7, reads EAGVAQSPRYKIIEKRQSVAFWCNPISGHATLYWYQQILGQGPKLLIQFQNNGVVDDSQLPKDRFSAERLKGVDSTLKIQPAKLEDSAVYLCASSLTVTSGAYSYEQYFGPGTRLTVT.

This chain joins TRBV7-3 and TRBJ2-7; possible D gene TRBD2, 5 bases. Trimming took 5 bases from V and 6 from J, leaving 23 bases between them. CDR1 is SGHTA, CDR2 FQGTGA, per germline. CDR3 length equals 16 residues. The CDR3 DNA reads as TGTGCCAGCAGCCCATTTTGGGGTAAAGCGGATCTCGAGCAGTACTTC. Translating it yields CASSPFWGKADLEQYF.

This rearrangement joins TRBV2 to TRBJ2-6; D call uncertain. From germline, CDR1 is SNHLY and CDR2 FYNNEI. The CDR3 totals 15 residues. V lost 3 bases, J lost 0 bases, and 6 bases lay in between. This CDR3 is CASSDVISGANVLTF. CDR3 coding DNA: TGTGCCAGCAGTGACGTAATCTCTGGGGCCAACGTCCTGACTTTC.

The chain is built from TRBV7-9 and TRBJ2-7; TRBD1 matches at 7 bases. Unmatched junction bases numbered 4, after V lost 4 bases and J lost 4 bases. This CDR3 spans 13 amino acids. The germline gives CDR1 SEHNR, CDR2 FQNEAQ (reference sequence). CDR3 sequence: CASSWGQTYEQYF. The CDR3 DNA follows: TGTGCCAGCAGCTGGGGACAGACTTACGAGCAGTACTTC.

The chain couples TRBV6-1 to TRBJ2-2, with 7 bases matching TRBD1. The CDR3 loop spans 14 amino acids. CDR1 MNHNS and CDR2 SASEGT come from the germline V gene. Trimming removed 4 bases from V and 6 bases from J; junction bases left unmatched: 5. Here the CDR3 reads CASSVLTGPGELFF. CDR3 sequence (DNA): TGTGCCAGCAGTGTCCTGACAGGGCCCGGGGAGCTGTTTTTT.

This chain joins TRBV2 and TRBJ1-1, with D maybe TRBD1 (5 bases). Trimming cost V 7 bases and J 3 bases, with 12 bases left between them. In germline, CDR1 is SNHLY, CDR2 FYNNEI. The CDR3 sequence is 13 residues long. The chain's CDR3 is CASKGAADTEAFF. The DNA for the CDR3 is TGTGCCAGCAAAGGGGCCGCGGACACTGAAGCTTTCTTT.

This clone was detected a few times. J is TRBJ2-1 and V is TRBV2, with 7 bases fitting TRBD2. Germline-derived CDR1 and CDR2 are SNHLY and FYNNEI. This CDR3 region has 12 residues. V lost 8 bases and J lost 8; bases outside the gene matches: 6. CDR3 region: CASGGSRDEQFF. The CDR3 nucleotides read TGTGCCAGCGGCGGGAGTCGGGATGAGCAGTTCTTC.

This clone has just a few counts. This chain joins TRBV28 and TRBJ1-1; TRBD1 might be the D (5 bases). The CDR3 totals 13 residues. Per germline, CDR1 MDHEN and CDR2 SYDVKM. V was pared by 2 bases and J by 5 bases, with 9 bases between. This CDR3 is CASSLLSGTEAFF. The CDR3 DNA reads TGTGCCAGCAGTTTACTATCAGGGACTGAAGCTTTCTTT.

The chain recombines TRBV5-6 with TRBJ2-3; D gene ambiguous. This CDR3 has 15 residues. Germline V gene data show CDR1 as SGHDT and CDR2 as YYEEEE. V gave up 0 bases and J gave up 6 bases, with 14 bases separating them. DNA for the CDR3: TGTGCCAGCAGCTTGGAACTCATCGTGGAGGATACGCAGTATTTT. It specifies CASSLELIVEDTQYF.

V gene TRBV19 combines with J gene TRBJ2-3, with 14 bases fitting TRBD2. The V segment lost 6 bases and the J segment 4 bases; nucleotides outside the gene matches: 3. This CDR3 comprises 15 residues. Germline V gene lookup returns CDR1 LNHDA and CDR2 SQIVND (reference sequence). CDR3 loop: CASRRLAGGPDTQYF. For the CDR3, the DNA is TGTGCCAGTAGGAGACTAGCGGGAGGGCCAGATACGCAGTATTTT.

J is TRBJ2-1 and V is TRBV27, with D perhaps matching TRBD2 (6 bases). Trimming removed 8 bases from V and 9 bases from J, with 17 bases in between. Germline V CDR1 and CDR2: MNHEY, SMNVEV (reference sequence). CDR3 length: 13 residues. The chain's CDR3 is CASAPRAGFEQFF. In DNA form, the CDR3 reads TGTGCCAGCGCCCCGCGCGCGGGATTTGAGCAGTTCTTC.